This T cell receptor (beta chain) was identified during a study of blood T cell repertoires in COVID-19. Study-wide background: Samples came from the United States, Italy and Spain, spanning acute and convalescent COVID-19.

Repertoires were generated with immunoSEQ multiplex PCR, while TCRdb's copy carries only in-frame clones and drops some. Of 350,000 to 450,000 clones in the sample, 85% are singletons; the top ten hold roughly 3.6%. This sequence originates from a woman aged 18-29 years with acute or convalescent COVID-19. The material sequenced was peripheral blood.

The DNA of the CDR3 is TGCGCCAGCAGCTTGGACGGGAGGGAGGATGAAAAACTGTTTTTT. Translating it yields CASSLDGREDEKLFF. The chain carries TRBV5-1 and TRBJ1-4; D ambiguous. This CDR3 contains 15 residues. Germline lookup yields CDR1 SGHRS and CDR2 YFSETQ. V was shortened by 0 bases and J by 6 bases, with 12 bases between the two germline ends.